This TCR beta chain was documented in a study of T cells in Graves' hyperthyroidism and ophthalmopathy. Study-level points and caveats: Most clonotypes that expanded in the thyroid above 0.001 also showed up in blood. By a 13 V-J model, ophthalmopathy was set apart from stable hyperthyroidism.

Germline V gives CDR1 KGHSH, CDR2 LQKENI. V was clipped by 2 bases and J by 1 base; unmatched bases: 8. This CDR3 is built from 17 residues. Amplified TCR beta CDR3 regions came from RNA transcripts. HTBI primers drove first-round RT-PCR of the TCR CDR3. MiXCR, applied by TCRdb to the multiplex PCR reads, yields one record per CDR3 protein. The sample yields roughly 110,000 distinct CDR3 sequences, approximately 16% seen once. This clonotype was seen ten or more times. Its antigen is as yet unknown. Graves' hyperthyroidism was deemed stable given no ophthalmopathy progression within 18 months. Hyperthyroidism patients were newly diagnosed, had disease duration under 2 months, and were aged 18 to 65 years.

This sequence joins TRBV18 and TRBJ1-1; 9 nucleotides align to TRBD1. What was sequenced was blood. This receptor was taken from a woman in her fifties or sixties with Graves' hyperthyroidism. CDR3 bases: TGTGCCAGCTCACCATTCCGGGACAGGGCACCGAACACTGAAGCTTTCTTT. The encoded protein is CASSPFRDRAPNTEAFF. Combining the CDR3 with reference TRBV18 and TRBJ1-1 gives the whole variable domain NAGVMQNPRHLVRRRGQEARLRCSPMKGHSHVYWYRQLPEEGLKFMVYLQKENIIDESGMPKERFSAEFPKEGPSILRIQQVVRGDSAAYFCASSPFRDRAPNTEAFFGQGTRLTVV.